Listed below are T cell receptor beta chains from one sample, sequenced in a study of identical twins. TCRdb reprocessed the 5' RACE reads via MiXCR and lists one record per CDR3 protein. In the table there are 1.5 million to 2 million distinct CDR3 sequences, about 30% of which are singletons. The sample consisted of cord blood. All receptors come from a newborn girl in good health. Both conserved end residues are part of each CDR3. D genes are given only for firm matches. Size is stated for part of the rows, as once, few or many counts, or as a class when the clone is expanded.

abundance: many
d_gene: TRBD1
j_gene: TRBJ2-5
v_gene: TRBV10-1
CDR3nt: TGCGCCAGCAGTGAGTCGGGACAGGGCCCTCAAGAGACCCAGTACTTC
CDR3aa: CASSESGQGPQETQYF

abundance: .
d_gene: TRBD1
j_gene: TRBJ2-7
v_gene: TRBV6-1
CDR3nt: TGTGCCAGCAGTGTCGGGACAGGGATTTCCCTCGAGCAGTACTTC
CDR3aa: CASSVGTGISLEQYF

abundance: .
d_gene: .
j_gene: TRBJ1-5
v_gene: TRBV19
CDR3nt: TGTGCCAGTAGTATAGTCGTGGTTAATCAGCCCCAGCATTTT
CDR3aa: CASSIVVVNQPQHF

abundance: .
d_gene: .
j_gene: TRBJ2-3
v_gene: TRBV2
CDR3nt: TGTGCCAGCAGTGTCTCCAGGGTGGATACGCAGTATTTT
CDR3aa: CASSVSRVDTQYF

abundance: few
d_gene: TRBD2
j_gene: TRBJ2-1
v_gene: TRBV11-1
CDR3nt: TGTGCCAGCAGCTTAATGACCGGGCGGGGGGGCTCCTACAATGAGCAGTTCTTC
CDR3aa: CASSLMTGRGGSYNEQFF

abundance: few
d_gene: TRBD1
j_gene: TRBJ2-7
v_gene: TRBV7-2
CDR3nt: TGTGCCAGCAGCCCGACAGGGGTGGGGGTTGGTGCATACGAGCAGTACTTC
CDR3aa: CASSPTGVGVGAYEQYF

abundance: .
d_gene: .
j_gene: TRBJ2-7
v_gene: TRBV6-5
CDR3nt: TGTGCCAGCAGTTACTCGTCGACTCGGATCTCCTACGAGCAGTACTTC
CDR3aa: CASSYSSTRISYEQYF

abundance: .
d_gene: .
j_gene: TRBJ2-6
v_gene: TRBV6-1
CDR3nt: TGTGCCAGCAGGAACAGTCCTGGGGCCAACGTCCTGACTTTC
CDR3aa: CASRNSPGANVLTF

abundance: .
d_gene: .
j_gene: TRBJ1-2
v_gene: TRBV29-1
CDR3nt: TGCAGCGTTCTGGCACGCATTGGCGGCTACACCTTC
CDR3aa: CSVLARIGGYTF

abundance: few
d_gene: .
j_gene: TRBJ2-5
v_gene: TRBV5-1
CDR3nt: TGCGCCAGCAGCTTGGCCGGTTGGGAAAAGCGCCAAGAGACCCAGTACTTC
CDR3aa: CASSLAGWEKRQETQYF

abundance: .
d_gene: .
j_gene: TRBJ1-1
v_gene: TRBV12-3/TRBV12-4
CDR3nt: TGTGCCAGCAGTGTCGCGGGACGGCCTGAAGCTTTCTTT
CDR3aa: CASSVAGRPEAFF

abundance: few
d_gene: TRBD1
j_gene: TRBJ2-3
v_gene: TRBV27
CDR3nt: TGTGCCAGCAGTTCCCCCTGGACAGGGGGGACAGATACGCAGTATTTT
CDR3aa: CASSSPWTGGTDTQYF

abundance: .
d_gene: .
j_gene: TRBJ2-1
v_gene: TRBV19
CDR3nt: TGTGCCAGTAGCGGGCTACCGGGGAATGAGCAGTTCTTC
CDR3aa: CASSGLPGNEQFF

abundance: .
d_gene: TRBD1
j_gene: TRBJ1-2
v_gene: TRBV24-1
CDR3nt: TGTGCCACCAGTGATCCGACAGGGGCCTATGGCTACACCTTC
CDR3aa: CATSDPTGAYGYTF

abundance: few
d_gene: TRBD2
j_gene: TRBJ2-1
v_gene: TRBV2
CDR3nt: TGTGCCAGCAGTTCCAAAATAGCGGGGACCTACAATGAGCAGTTCTTC
CDR3aa: CASSSKIAGTYNEQFF

abundance: few
d_gene: .
j_gene: TRBJ1-2
v_gene: TRBV21-1
CDR3nt: TGTGCCAGCAGCATTCTGACTGACTACTATGGCTACACCTTC
CDR3aa: CASSILTDYYGYTF

abundance: .
d_gene: TRBD2
j_gene: TRBJ2-3
v_gene: TRBV5-1
CDR3nt: TGCGCCAGCAGCTTGGTCTGGCAGAATCAGCGGGGGTTATCCACAGATACGCAGTATTTT
CDR3aa: CASSLVWQNQRGLSTDTQYF

abundance: few
d_gene: TRBD2
j_gene: TRBJ2-3
v_gene: TRBV3-1
CDR3nt: TGTGCCAGCAGCCATGGGACTAGCGGTCTTTACACAGATACGCAGTATTTT
CDR3aa: CASSHGTSGLYTDTQYF

abundance: .
d_gene: .
j_gene: TRBJ2-1
v_gene: TRBV6-6
CDR3nt: TGTGCCAGCAGTTACGCTAGCTCCTACAATGAGCAGTTCTTC
CDR3aa: CASSYASSYNEQFF

abundance: .
d_gene: TRBD2
j_gene: TRBJ2-7
v_gene: TRBV20-1
CDR3nt: TGCAGTGCGGCCCGGGACTACTCCTACGAGCAGTACTTC
CDR3aa: CSAARDYSYEQYF

abundance: .
d_gene: .
j_gene: TRBJ1-5
v_gene: TRBV20-1
CDR3nt: TGCAGTGCTACCCAAAGGGGAAGTCAGCCCCAGCATTTT
CDR3aa: CSATQRGSQPQHF

abundance: .
d_gene: .
j_gene: TRBJ2-7
v_gene: TRBV28
CDR3nt: TGTGCCAGCAGTTTACTCCCGACCCTACGCCTGGGATACGAGCAGTACTTC
CDR3aa: CASSLLPTLRLGYEQYF

abundance: once
d_gene: .
j_gene: TRBJ1-3
v_gene: TRBV7-8
CDR3nt: TGTGCCAGCAGCTTACGTCTGGGAAGAAACTCTGGAAACACCATATATTTT
CDR3aa: CASSLRLGRNSGNTIYF

abundance: few
d_gene: TRBD2
j_gene: TRBJ2-3
v_gene: TRBV20-1
CDR3nt: TGCAGTGCTCTCCATCTAGCGGCAGATACGCAGTATTTT
CDR3aa: CSALHLAADTQYF

abundance: few
d_gene: TRBD2
j_gene: TRBJ2-7
v_gene: TRBV5-1
CDR3nt: TGCGCCAGCAGCACAGGGACTAGCTGGGCCTACGAGCAGTACTTC
CDR3aa: CASSTGTSWAYEQYF

abundance: few
d_gene: .
j_gene: TRBJ2-7
v_gene: TRBV20-1
CDR3nt: TGCAGTGCTAGAGATAACGGGGGCGCCCCCTACGAGCAGTACTTC
CDR3aa: CSARDNGGAPYEQYF

abundance: .
d_gene: TRBD1
j_gene: TRBJ1-5
v_gene: TRBV18
CDR3nt: TGTGCCAGCTCCTTCGGGTACAGGGGCAGCAATCAGCCCCAGCATTTT
CDR3aa: CASSFGYRGSNQPQHF

abundance: .
d_gene: .
j_gene: TRBJ1-6
v_gene: TRBV14
CDR3nt: TGTGCCAGCAGCCAACAACAGCTGGGGAATTCACCCCTCCACTTT
CDR3aa: CASSQQQLGNSPLHF

abundance: few
d_gene: .
j_gene: TRBJ1-1
v_gene: TRBV5-1
CDR3nt: TGCGCCAGCAGCACCCGTCATGGGGGCACTGAAGCTTTCTTT
CDR3aa: CASSTRHGGTEAFF

abundance: few
d_gene: .
j_gene: TRBJ1-6
v_gene: TRBV15
CDR3nt: TGTGCCACCAGCAGAGGAGGGGGATATGAACCCTATAATTCACCCCTCCACTTT
CDR3aa: CATSRGGGYEPYNSPLHF

abundance: .
d_gene: .
j_gene: TRBJ1-1
v_gene: TRBV10-3
CDR3nt: TGTGCCATCAGGACCGGGCCCATGAACACTGAAGCTTTCTTT
CDR3aa: CAIRTGPMNTEAFF

abundance: few
d_gene: TRBD2
j_gene: TRBJ2-5
v_gene: TRBV25-1
CDR3nt: TGTGCCAGCAGCCCGACTAGCGGGAGGGCCTACAATGAGCAGTACTTC
CDR3aa: CASSPTSGRAYNEQYF

abundance: .
d_gene: .
j_gene: TRBJ2-7
v_gene: TRBV21-1
CDR3nt: TGTGCCAGCAGACTCATACCCGGGACAGTCTCCTACGAGCAGTACTTC
CDR3aa: CASRLIPGTVSYEQYF

abundance: few
d_gene: TRBD1
j_gene: TRBJ2-3
v_gene: TRBV20-1
CDR3nt: TGCAGTGCTAGAAAACAGGGGATTGGTCACACAGATACGCAGTATTTT
CDR3aa: CSARKQGIGHTDTQYF

abundance: .
d_gene: TRBD2
j_gene: TRBJ2-1
v_gene: TRBV5-1
CDR3nt: TGCGCCAGCAGCTTCCCGGGGGGGCATGAGCAGTTCTTC
CDR3aa: CASSFPGGHEQFF

abundance: .
d_gene: .
j_gene: TRBJ1-2
v_gene: TRBV15
CDR3nt: TGTGCCACCAGCAGAGAATCGGCGAGGGTCCCTAACTATGGCTACACCTTC
CDR3aa: CATSRESARVPNYGYTF

abundance: .
d_gene: TRBD1
j_gene: TRBJ1-6
v_gene: TRBV7-2
CDR3nt: TGTGCCAGCAGCATAACTTCTTGTGTGCGGGGACAGGGGAATAGTTCACCCCTCCACTTT
CDR3aa: CASSITSCVRGQGNSSPLHF

abundance: .
d_gene: TRBD1
j_gene: TRBJ1-6
v_gene: TRBV27
CDR3nt: TGTGCCAGCAGTCGCCGGACAGGGAGCTCCTATAATTCACCCCTCCACTTT
CDR3aa: CASSRRTGSSYNSPLHF